These T cell receptor beta chains were read from a single sample in a study of CD8+ T cells in alopecia areata. Here immunoSEQ multiplex PCR was the method, and the copy in TCRdb shows in-frame clones only, minus some. The table includes about 130,000 clones, 54% detected once. The sample was CD8+ T cells sorted from blood, taken at week 4, from a patient treated with tofacitinib. These receptors all come from a human donor with alopecia areata. The CDR3 runs from the conserved cysteine through the conserved F or W. A D gene is named only where the DNA matches it firmly. Size values are once, few and many counts, or a class for expanded clones, and some rows have none.

-	TRBD1	TRBV7-3	TRBJ2-1	TGTGCCAGCAGCCAGACAGGGGGCGCCCCCTTTCGCAATGAGCAGTTCTTC	CASSQTGGAPFRNEQFF
-	-	TRBV25-1	TRBJ2-7	TGTGCCACCGGACGGTCCTTCTTCGAGCAGTACTTC	CATGRSFFEQYF
few	-	TRBV13	TRBJ1-2	TGTGCCAGCAGCCATCGGGACACCGGCTACACCTTC	CASSHRDTGYTF
-	TRBD1	TRBV15	TRBJ1-2	TGTGCCACCAGCCTAGCCTCCGGGACAGCCTATGGCTACACCTTC	CATSLASGTAYGYTF
-	TRBD2	TRBV6-1	TRBJ2-5	TGTGCCAGCAGCGGGTGGGCTAGCGGGGTGACCCAGTACTTC	CASSGWASGVTQYF
-	-	TRBV7-8	TRBJ2-3	TGTGCCAGCAGCTTGTTAGTTAAAGCTAGCGTAAGCACAGATACGCAGTATTTT	CASSLLVKASVSTDTQYF
-	-	TRBV30	TRBJ1-1	TGTGCCCGAGGGGACGCTGAAGCTTTCTTT	CARGDAEAFF
-	-	TRBV9	TRBJ2-5	TGTGCCAGCAGCGTAGGGAGCGAGGGGGAAGAGACCCAGTACTTC	CASSVGSEGEETQYF
-	-	TRBV27	TRBJ2-1	TGTGCCAGCAGTTTAGGGGGTTACAATGAGCAGTTCTTC	CASSLGGYNEQFF
-	-	TRBV30	TRBJ1-2	TGTGCCTGGAGTCCTGGGACCGGGAACTATGGCTACACCTTC	CAWSPGTGNYGYTF
few	-	TRBV29-1	TRBJ1-6	TGCAGCGTTGGGGAATATAATTCACCCCTCCACTTT	CSVGEYNSPLHF
-	-	TRBV4-1	TRBJ2-7	TGCGCCAGCAGCCAAGATCCCGCAGACAGTTCGACCTACGAGCAGTACTTC	CASSQDPADSSTYEQYF
few	-	TRBV12-5	TRBJ2-2	TGTGCTAGTGCCTGGATCAACACCGGGGAGCTGTTTTTT	CASAWINTGELFF
-	-	TRBV30	TRBJ2-2	TGTGCCTCCGACGGGCAGTGGGGAAGCGGGGAGCTGTTTTTT	CASDGQWGSGELFF
-	TRBD1	TRBV5-6	TRBJ2-5	TGTGCCAGCAACCCCGGGACAGGGATAGAGACCCAGTACTTC	CASNPGTGIETQYF
few	TRBD1	TRBV27	TRBJ2-5	TGTGCCAGCAGCCGACAGGGCGCGGAGCAAGAGACCCAGTACTTC	CASSRQGAEQETQYF
-	-	TRBV2	TRBJ1-4	TGTGCCAGCCAATCGATAGGGCTTGAAGAAAAACTGTTTTTT	CASQSIGLEEKLFF
-	-	TRBV30	TRBJ1-1	TGTGCCTGGGACAGAGCAACTGAAGCTTTCTTT	CAWDRATEAFF
-	TRBD1	TRBV5-4	TRBJ1-2	TGTGCCAGCAGTCAGGACAGGGGTTGGTATGGCTACACCTTC	CASSQDRGWYGYTF
-	TRBD1	TRBV9	TRBJ2-7	TGTGCCAGCAGCGCCGGGACAGGGGGCCACGAGCAGTACTTC	CASSAGTGGHEQYF
-	-	TRBV4-1	TRBJ1-5	TGCGCCAGCAGCCAAGATCTAGAACAGCCCCAGCATTTT	CASSQDLEQPQHF
once	-	TRBV9	TRBJ1-2	TGTGCCAGCAGCGTAAACTCACTGACCTCTAACTATGGCTACACCTTC	CASSVNSLTSNYGYTF
once	TRBD2	TRBV7-2	TRBJ2-7	TGTGCCAGCAGCTTAGGGGGGGGTTACGAGCAGTACTTC	CASSLGGGYEQYF
few	TRBD2	TRBV4-2	TRBJ2-3	TGTGCCAGCAGCCAAGATAGCGGGGGGGCAGATACGCAGTATTTT	CASSQDSGGADTQYF
few	TRBD1	TRBV9	TRBJ2-5	TGTGCCAGCAGCGTACATGGACAGGGTCAAGAGACCCAGTACTTC	CASSVHGQGQETQYF
-	TRBD1	TRBV4-1	TRBJ1-1	TGCGCCAGCAGCCAAGCCGGGACAGAGAACACTGAAGCTTTCTTT	CASSQAGTENTEAFF
few	-	TRBV4-1	TRBJ1-5	TGCGCCAGCAGCCAAGTAGATCAGCCCCAGCATTTT	CASSQVDQPQHF
-	TRBD1	TRBV6-5	TRBJ2-1	TGTGCCAGCGGTTCAGGGGGCGATGAGCAGTTCTTC	CASGSGGDEQFF
few	-	TRBV6-1	TRBJ2-1	TGTGCCAGCGCCCCAGGGGCAGGTTCACCGGGGGGGCAGTTCTTC	CASAPGAGSPGGQFF
few	-	TRBV13	TRBJ1-2	TGTGCCAGCAGCTTAGGCCTCAGGGATGGCTACACCTTC	CASSLGLRDGYTF
-	TRBD2	TRBV7-9	TRBJ2-1	TGTGCCAGCAGCTTTGTGACTAGCGGGGGAAAGCAGTTCTTC	CASSFVTSGGKQFF
few	TRBD1	TRBV29-1	TRBJ2-7	TGCAGCGTTGGGACCCGACAGGGCGAGTACGAGCAGTACTTC	CSVGTRQGEYEQYF
-	TRBD1	TRBV13	TRBJ2-7	TGTGCCAGCAGCTTAAGGGACAGGGACGAGCAGTACTTC	CASSLRDRDEQYF
-	TRBD1	TRBV5-6	TRBJ2-7	TGTGCCAGCAGCCTACAGGGGTGGGGATACGAGCAGTACTTC	CASSLQGWGYEQYF
-	-	TRBV27	TRBJ2-7	TGTGCCAGCAGTCCGTCGGCAGGGGAAGGCTCCTACGAGCAGTACTTC	CASSPSAGEGSYEQYF
-	-	TRBV30	TRBJ1-4	TGTGCCTGGAGTCGAGGGATTGACGAAAAACTGTTTTTT	CAWSRGIDEKLFF
-	-	TRBV7-9	TRBJ1-2	TGTGCCAGCAGCTTAGATCCAGTGGATGGCTACACCTTC	CASSLDPVDGYTF
-	TRBD2	TRBV2	TRBJ2-5	TGTGCCAGCAGTGAATCCCGGCGGGGGGGCGCAGAGACCCAGTACTTC	CASSESRRGGAETQYF
-	TRBD1	TRBV30	TRBJ2-5	TGTGCCTGGAGTGTATCCCCGGGACAGCAAGAGACCCAGTACTTC	CAWSVSPGQQETQYF
-	TRBD1	TRBV7-9	TRBJ1-1	TGTGCCAGCAGCGGCATGGGACAGCCGAACACTGAAGCTTTCTTT	CASSGMGQPNTEAFF
-	-	TRBV9	TRBJ2-3	TGTGCCAGCAGCGTAGACGGGAGCACAGATACGCAGTATTTT	CASSVDGSTDTQYF
-	-	TRBV10-2	TRBJ2-7	TGCGCCAGCAGTGAGGGGGGTTACGAGCAGTACTTC	CASSEGGYEQYF
few	-	TRBV6-6	TRBJ2-2	TGTGCCAGCACCCCGGCGCTGACAGAGAACACCGGGGAGCTGTTTTTT	CASTPALTENTGELFF
-	-	TRBV30	TRBJ2-7	TGTGCCTGGAGTGGATACGGGACCGAGAGCTCCTACGAGCAGTACTTC	CAWSGYGTESSYEQYF
once	-	TRBV7-9	TRBJ2-3	TGTGCCAGTCGAGAAGGGATGACGGATACGCAGTATTTT	CASREGMTDTQYF
few	-	TRBV30	TRBJ1-1	TGTGCCTGGAGTGACCGGGGAGGGACTGAAGCTTTCTTT	CAWSDRGGTEAFF
few	TRBD1	TRBV4-1	TRBJ2-2	TGCGCCAGCAGCCTGACAGGGGCCGGGGAGCTGTTTTTT	CASSLTGAGELFF
-	-	TRBV6-1	TRBJ1-1	TGTGCCAGCAGTGGCGAGCGCGGGGCGGATGATGAAGCTTTCTTT	CASSGERGADDEAFF
-	-	TRBV27	TRBJ2-6	TGTGCCAGCAGTTTTGGCAGGAGAGGGGCCAACGTCCTGACTTTC	CASSFGRRGANVLTF
few	TRBD1	TRBV5-4	TRBJ2-7	TGTGCCAGCAGCCTAGGGACAGGGGACTCCTACGAGCAGTACTTC	CASSLGTGDSYEQYF
-	TRBD1	TRBV29-1	TRBJ1-1	TGCAGCGGGACAGGGGGTAGCACTGAAGCTTTCTTT	CSGTGGSTEAFF
-	-	TRBV5-6	TRBJ1-1	TGTGCCAGCAGCTCAGCAACCTGGGGCTTGAACACTGAAGCTTTCTTT	CASSSATWGLNTEAFF
-	-	TRBV30	TRBJ1-1	TGTGCCTCCTCTCGTCAGGTTGAAGCTTTCTTT	CASSRQVEAFF